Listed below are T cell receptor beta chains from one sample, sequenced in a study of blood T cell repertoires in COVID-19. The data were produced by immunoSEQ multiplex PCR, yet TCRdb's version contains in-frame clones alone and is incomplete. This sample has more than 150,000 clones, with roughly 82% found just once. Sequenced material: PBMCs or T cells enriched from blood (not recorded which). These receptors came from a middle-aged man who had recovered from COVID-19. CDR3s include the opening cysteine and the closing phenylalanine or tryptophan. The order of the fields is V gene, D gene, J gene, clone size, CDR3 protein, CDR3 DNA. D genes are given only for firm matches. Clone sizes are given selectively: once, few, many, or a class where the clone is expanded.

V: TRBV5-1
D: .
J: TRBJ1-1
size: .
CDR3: CASSLQGPTEAFF
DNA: TGCGCCAGCAGCTTGCAGGGCCCCACTGAAGCTTTCTTT

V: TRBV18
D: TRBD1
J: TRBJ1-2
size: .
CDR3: CASSLAGTGNYGYTF
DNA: TGTGCCAGCTCACTCGCCGGGACAGGGAACTATGGCTACACCTTC

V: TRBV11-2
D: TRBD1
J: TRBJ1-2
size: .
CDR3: CASSHGSRGRGEGGYTF
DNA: TGTGCCAGCAGCCACGGGAGCAGGGGGCGTGGGGAGGGTGGCTACACCTTC

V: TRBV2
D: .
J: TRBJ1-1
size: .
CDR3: CASSVTRNTEAFF
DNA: TGTGCCAGCAGTGTTACAAGGAACACTGAAGCTTTCTTT

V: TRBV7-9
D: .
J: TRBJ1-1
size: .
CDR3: CASSPPVSEAFF
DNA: TGTGCCAGCAGTCCCCCCGTGAGTGAAGCTTTCTTT

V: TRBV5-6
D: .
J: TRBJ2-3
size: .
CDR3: CASSSIGGSEQYF
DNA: TGTGCCAGCAGCTCCATCGGAGGGTCTGAGCAGTATTTT

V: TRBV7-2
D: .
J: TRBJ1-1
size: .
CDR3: CASSSNRYTEAFF
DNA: TGTGCCAGCAGCTCCAACAGATACACTGAAGCTTTCTTT

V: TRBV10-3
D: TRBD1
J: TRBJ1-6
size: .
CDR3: CAISAQGTTDSPLHF
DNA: TGTGCCATCAGCGCACAGGGGACCACCGATTCACCCCTCCACTTT

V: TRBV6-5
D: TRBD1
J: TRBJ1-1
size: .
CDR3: CASSYWGQGAEAFF
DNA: TGTGCCAGCAGTTACTGGGGGCAGGGGGCTGAAGCTTTCTTT

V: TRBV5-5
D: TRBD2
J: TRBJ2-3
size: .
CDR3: CASTGTSGSTDTQYF
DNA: TGTGCCAGCACCGGGACTAGCGGGAGCACAGATACGCAGTATTTT

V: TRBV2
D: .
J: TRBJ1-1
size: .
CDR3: CASSDEGASTEAFF
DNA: TGTGCCAGCAGTGACGAGGGAGCAAGCACTGAAGCTTTCTTT

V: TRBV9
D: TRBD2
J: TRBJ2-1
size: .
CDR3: CASSVGPGGVSYNEQFF
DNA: TGTGCCAGCAGCGTAGGGCCGGGGGGGGTCTCCTACAATGAGCAGTTCTTC

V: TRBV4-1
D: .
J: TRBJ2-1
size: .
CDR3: CASSQGGGIPYNEQFF
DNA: TGCGCCAGCAGCCAAGGAGGCGGGATTCCCTACAATGAGCAGTTCTTC

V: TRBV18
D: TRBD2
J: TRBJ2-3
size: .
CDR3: CASSQASGGTDTQYF
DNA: TGTGCCAGCTCACAAGCTAGCGGAGGCACAGATACGCAGTATTTT

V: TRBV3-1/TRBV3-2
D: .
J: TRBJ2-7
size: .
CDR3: CASPTDSTYEQYF
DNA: TGTGCCAGCCCCACCGACTCAACCTACGAGCAGTACTTC

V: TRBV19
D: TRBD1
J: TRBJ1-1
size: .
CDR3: CASSFFPGGANTEAFF
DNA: TGTGCCAGTAGTTTCTTCCCAGGGGGCGCGAACACTGAAGCTTTCTTT

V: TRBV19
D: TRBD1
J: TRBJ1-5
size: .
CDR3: CASSRQGAWQPQHF
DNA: TGTGCCAGTAGTAGACAGGGGGCTTGGCAGCCCCAGCATTTT

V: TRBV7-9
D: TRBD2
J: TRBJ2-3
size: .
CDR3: CASSLFAGGSDTQYF
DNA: TGTGCCAGCAGCTTATTCGCGGGAGGGTCAGATACGCAGTATTTT

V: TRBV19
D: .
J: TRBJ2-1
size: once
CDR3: CASSIDRAGHSNEQFF
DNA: TGTGCCAGTAGTATAGATCGAGCGGGCCACTCAAATGAGCAGTTCTTC

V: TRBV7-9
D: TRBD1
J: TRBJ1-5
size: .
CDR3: CASSPTRGQTNQPQHF
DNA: TGTGCCAGCAGCCCGACACGGGGACAGACCAATCAGCCCCAGCATTTT

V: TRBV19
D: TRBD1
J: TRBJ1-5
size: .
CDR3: CASSIGPGQGNQPQHF
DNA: TGTGCCAGTAGTATAGGACCGGGACAGGGTAACCAGCCCCAGCATTTT

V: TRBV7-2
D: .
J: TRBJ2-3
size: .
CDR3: CASSPNRKDTQYF
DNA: TGTGCCAGCAGCCCAAACAGGAAAGATACGCAGTATTTT

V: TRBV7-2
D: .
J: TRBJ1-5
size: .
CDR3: CASSLERGGQPQHF
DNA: TGTGCCAGCAGCTTAGAAAGGGGCGGCCAGCCCCAGCATTTT

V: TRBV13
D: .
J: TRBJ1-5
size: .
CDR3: CASSLSGISNQPQHF
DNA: TGTGCCAGCAGCTTGAGCGGGATAAGCAATCAGCCCCAGCATTTT

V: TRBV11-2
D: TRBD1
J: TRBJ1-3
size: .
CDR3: CASSPSTGRGNTIYF
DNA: TGTGCCAGCAGCCCGTCGACAGGGCGTGGAAACACCATATATTTT

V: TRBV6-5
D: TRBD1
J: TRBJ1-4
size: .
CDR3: CATQPRQGREKLFF
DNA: TGTGCCACACAACCTAGACAGGGCCGTGAAAAACTGTTTTTT

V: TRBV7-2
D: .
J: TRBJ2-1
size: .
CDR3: CASRPTLAPRYNEQFF
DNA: TGTGCCAGCAGACCTACGTTAGCGCCACGTTACAATGAGCAGTTCTTC

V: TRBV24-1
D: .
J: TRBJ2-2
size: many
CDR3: CATSARNTGELFF
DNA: TGTGCCACCAGTGCCAGGAACACCGGGGAGCTGTTTTTT

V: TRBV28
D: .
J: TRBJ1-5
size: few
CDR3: CASSLQGYSNQPQHF
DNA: TGTGCCAGCAGTTTACAGGGTTATAGCAATCAGCCCCAGCATTTT

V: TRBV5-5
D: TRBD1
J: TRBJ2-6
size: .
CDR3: CASSWDSYSGANVLTF
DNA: TGTGCCAGCAGCTGGGACAGTTACTCTGGGGCCAACGTCCTGACTTTC

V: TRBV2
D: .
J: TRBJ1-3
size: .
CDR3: CASSEQGIGNTIYF
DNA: TGTGCCAGCAGTGAACAGGGGATTGGAAACACCATATATTTT

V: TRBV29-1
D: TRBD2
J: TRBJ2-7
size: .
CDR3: CSVGRAGGDGEQYF
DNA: TGCAGCGTTGGACGAGCGGGAGGGGACGGAGAGCAGTACTTC

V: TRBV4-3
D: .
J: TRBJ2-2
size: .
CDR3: CASSQDRGARNTGELFF
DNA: TGCGCCAGCAGCCAAGACCGGGGGGCCAGGAACACCGGGGAGCTGTTTTTT

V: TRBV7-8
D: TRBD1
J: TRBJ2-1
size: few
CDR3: CASSPDRGEQFF
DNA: TGTGCCAGCAGCCCGGACAGGGGTGAGCAGTTCTTC

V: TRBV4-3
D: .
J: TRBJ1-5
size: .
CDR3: CASSQDQGDYHQPQHF
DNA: TGCGCCAGCAGCCAAGATCAAGGGGATTATCATCAGCCCCAGCATTTT

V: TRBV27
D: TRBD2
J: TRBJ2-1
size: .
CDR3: CATDPGLAGALRGSYNEQFF
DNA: TGTGCCACCGACCCGGGACTAGCGGGAGCCCTACGGGGCTCCTACAATGAGCAGTTCTTC

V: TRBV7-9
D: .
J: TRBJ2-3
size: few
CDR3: CASSSDSTDTQYF
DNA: TGTGCCAGCAGCTCGGACAGTACAGATACGCAGTATTTT

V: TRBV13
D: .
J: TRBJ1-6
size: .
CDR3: CASSLGGRDGSPLHF
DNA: TGTGCCAGCAGCTTAGGCGGGCGGGATGGATCACCCCTCCACTTT

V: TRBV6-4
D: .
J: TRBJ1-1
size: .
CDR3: CASSVEVNTEAFF
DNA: TGTGCCAGCAGTGTTGAGGTGAACACTGAAGCTTTCTTT

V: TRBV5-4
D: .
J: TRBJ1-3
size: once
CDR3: CASSSRGNTIYF
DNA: TGTGCCAGCAGCAGCCGTGGAAACACCATATATTTT

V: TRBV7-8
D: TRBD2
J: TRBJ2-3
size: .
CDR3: CASSLGLAGGRSDTQYF
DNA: TGTGCCAGCAGCCTCGGACTAGCGGGAGGGAGGTCAGATACGCAGTATTTT

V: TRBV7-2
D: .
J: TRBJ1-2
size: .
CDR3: CASSLVRGANYGYTF
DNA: TGTGCCAGCAGCTTAGTGCGGGGGGCGAACTATGGCTACACCTTC

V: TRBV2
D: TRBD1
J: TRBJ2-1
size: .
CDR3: CASNPGTGGYNEQFF
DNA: TGTGCCAGCAACCCCGGGACAGGGGGTTACAATGAGCAGTTCTTC

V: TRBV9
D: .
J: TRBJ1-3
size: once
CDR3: CASSTSQELGNTIYF
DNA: TGTGCCAGCAGCACCTCCCAAGAACTCGGGAACACCATATATTTT

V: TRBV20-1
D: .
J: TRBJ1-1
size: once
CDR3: CSASWQGGTEAFF
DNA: TGCAGTGCTAGTTGGCAGGGAGGCACTGAAGCTTTCTTT

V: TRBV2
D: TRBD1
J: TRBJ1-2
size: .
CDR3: CASSEQGERHGYTF
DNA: TGTGCCAGCAGTGAACAGGGGGAGCGTCATGGCTACACCTTC